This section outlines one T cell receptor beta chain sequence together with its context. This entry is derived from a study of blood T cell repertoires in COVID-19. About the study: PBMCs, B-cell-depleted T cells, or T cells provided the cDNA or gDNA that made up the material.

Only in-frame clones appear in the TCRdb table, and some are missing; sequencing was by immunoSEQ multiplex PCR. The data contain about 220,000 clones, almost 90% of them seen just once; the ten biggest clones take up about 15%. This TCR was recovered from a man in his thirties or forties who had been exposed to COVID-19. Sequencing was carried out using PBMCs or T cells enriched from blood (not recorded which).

The CDR3 protein is CASSDQRGESGNTIYF. As DNA, the CDR3 is TGCGCCAGCAGTGACCAACGGGGAGAGTCTGGAAACACCATATATTTT. The chain is built from TRBV10-1 and TRBJ1-3, with no clear D. The CDR3 covers 16 residues. From germline, CDR1 is WNHNN and CDR2 SYGVQD (reference sequence). With 3 bases removed from V and 1 base from J, the gap between germline ends came to 13 bases.